This is a list of T cell receptor beta chains from one sample in a study of T cell changes during pregnancy in multiple sclerosis. Measured with immunoSEQ multiplex PCR; TCRdb has only the in-frame clones, and not every one. The data hold tens of thousands of clones, with nearly 90% observed a single time. Sequencing used CD4+ T cells from peripheral blood mononuclear cells, obtained in the third trimester of pregnancy. The receptors here all came from a female donor in good health, enrolled as a control in a pregnancy study. The CDR3 runs from the conserved cysteine through the conserved F or W. A D gene is named only where the DNA matches it firmly. The listing skips clone size in some rows; elsewhere it reads once, few, many or a size class.

D,V,J,size,CDR3,DNA
.,TRBV19,TRBJ1-1,.,CASSRRVNEAFF,TGTGCCAGTAGTCGCCGGGTTAACGAAGCTTTCTTT
.,TRBV7-2,TRBJ1-1,.,CASSLAAGRGAEAFF,TGTGCCAGCAGCCTAGCGGCAGGGCGCGGTGCTGAAGCTTTCTTT
.,TRBV30,TRBJ1-1,.,CAWSRGFEAFF,TGTGCCTGGAGTCGGGGTTTTGAAGCTTTCTTT
TRBD1,TRBV11-2,TRBJ1-2,few,CASSSTGQGARGYTF,TGTGCCAGCAGCTCGACCGGACAGGGGGCTAGGGGCTACACCTTC
TRBD1,TRBV9,TRBJ1-1,.,CASSPPGQGRSTEAFF,TGTGCCAGCAGTCCACCGGGACAGGGAAGGAGTACTGAAGCTTTCTTT
.,TRBV19,TRBJ2-5,.,CASGHPQETQYF,TGTGCCAGTGGACACCCCCAAGAGACCCAGTACTTC
.,TRBV5-4,TRBJ1-3,once,CASSLELADTIYF,TGTGCCAGCAGCTTGGAATTGGCCGACACCATATATTTT
.,TRBV6-1,TRBJ1-1,few,CASERSVNTEAFF,TGTGCCAGCGAGAGGTCGGTGAACACTGAAGCTTTCTTT
.,TRBV5-4,TRBJ1-1,.,CASSRGGEMNTEAFF,TGTGCCAGCAGCCGCGGGGGCGAGATGAACACTGAAGCTTTCTTT
.,TRBV19,TRBJ1-2,.,CASSTDGQSLNYGYTF,TGTGCCAGTAGTACCGATGGACAGAGTTTGAACTATGGCTACACCTTC
TRBD1,TRBV6-5,TRBJ1-6,.,CASRYEDRGRNSPLHF,TGTGCCAGCAGGTACGAGGACAGGGGTCGAAATTCACCCCTCCACTTT
.,TRBV7-8,TRBJ1-2,.,CASSPGRFSYGYTF,TGTGCCAGCAGCCCGGGGAGGTTCTCCTATGGCTACACCTTC
TRBD1,TRBV5-1,TRBJ1-1,.,CASSTDRDRRNTEAFF,TGCGCCAGCAGCACCGACCGGGACAGAAGGAACACTGAAGCTTTCTTT
.,TRBV7-9,TRBJ2-5,.,CASSPQGRETQYF,TGTGCCAGCAGCCCTCAGGGTAGGGAGACCCAGTACTTC
TRBD1,TRBV5-6,TRBJ1-1,.,CASRRGQGGMNTEAFF,TGTGCCAGCAGACGGGGACAGGGGGGCATGAACACTGAAGCTTTCTTT
TRBD2,TRBV14,TRBJ2-1,.,CASSQDPTSGSYNEQFF,TGTGCCAGCAGCCAAGATCCCACTAGCGGTTCCTACAATGAGCAGTTCTTC
.,TRBV11-3,TRBJ2-1,.,CASSSGGLVDNEQFF,TGTGCCAGCAGCTCAGGGGGACTAGTTGACAATGAGCAGTTCTTC
.,TRBV6-1,TRBJ1-2,.,CASREPSRGTRYGYTF,TGTGCCAGCAGGGAACCATCCAGGGGAACGCGCTATGGCTACACCTTC
.,TRBV10-1,TRBJ2-3,.,CASSAETGNTQYF,TGCGCCAGCAGTGCAGAGACAGGCAATACGCAGTATTTT
.,TRBV5-4,TRBJ2-3,.,CASSSQARFADTQYF,TGTGCCAGCAGCTCACAAGCGCGGTTCGCAGATACGCAGTATTTT
.,TRBV6-5,TRBJ2-7,.,CASSYYPGKRIYEQYF,TGTGCCAGCAGTTACTACCCAGGGAAGAGGATTTACGAGCAGTACTTC
TRBD1,TRBV14,TRBJ2-5,few,CASSHFTGTASTSQETQYF,TGTGCCAGCAGCCACTTCACCGGGACAGCATCGACCAGCCAAGAGACCCAGTACTTC
.,TRBV18,TRBJ2-7,.,CASSRATVDDEQYF,TGTGCCAGCTCCCGCGCGACAGTGGATGACGAGCAGTACTTC
TRBD2,TRBV7-2,TRBJ2-5,.,CASSSGGETQYF,TGTGCCAGCAGCTCCGGGGGGGAGACCCAGTACTTC
.,TRBV30,TRBJ1-1,.,CAWSPAGTEAFF,TGTGCCTGGAGTCCGGCGGGGACTGAAGCTTTCTTT
TRBD1,TRBV5-4,TRBJ1-6,.,CASSKGTDNSPLHF,TGTGCCAGCAGCAAAGGGACAGATAATTCACCCCTCCACTTT
.,TRBV6-1,TRBJ1-5,.,CASRDKRAQDQPQHF,TGTGCCAGCAGGGACAAACGGGCACAAGATCAGCCCCAGCATTTT
.,TRBV4-1,TRBJ2-5,.,CASSRLMGARETQYF,TGCGCCAGCAGCCGCCTGATGGGGGCCAGAGAGACCCAGTACTTC
.,TRBV19,TRBJ1-5,.,CASSIRQVREPQHF,TGTGCCAGTAGTATACGGCAGGTGAGAGAGCCCCAGCATTTT
.,TRBV9,TRBJ1-2,.,CASSFPGGGGYTF,TGTGCCAGCAGCTTCCCTGGGGGGGGTGGCTACACCTTC
TRBD1,TRBV11-3,TRBJ1-6,.,CASSFDRGPNSPLHF,TGTGCCAGCAGCTTCGACAGGGGGCCGAATTCACCCCTCCACTTT
.,TRBV30,TRBJ2-7,.,CACERQLLYEQYF,TGTGCCTGTGAACGACAGCTCCTCTACGAGCAGTACTTC
.,TRBV6-1,TRBJ2-6,.,CASSEGRSSGANVLTF,TGTGCCAGCAGTGAGGGGCGTAGCTCTGGGGCCAACGTCCTGACTTTC
.,TRBV7-9,TRBJ1-1,once,CASSSGQTMNTEAFF,TGTGCCAGCAGCTCGGGACAAACAATGAACACTGAAGCTTTCTTT
.,TRBV27,TRBJ1-6,.,CASSRSYNSPLHF,TGTGCCAGCAGTCGGAGTTATAATTCACCCCTCCACTTT
.,TRBV11-3,TRBJ1-1,.,CASSRWGGTEAFF,TGTGCCAGCAGCCGATGGGGGGGCACTGAAGCTTTCTTT
.,TRBV6-5,TRBJ2-7,.,CASSYGTGISYEQYF,TGTGCCAGCAGTTACGGCACAGGGATCTCCTACGAGCAGTACTTC
.,TRBV18,TRBJ2-3,.,CASSPGTQNRDTQYF,TGTGCCAGCTCACCAGGGACACAGAATCGAGATACGCAGTATTTT
TRBD1,TRBV15,TRBJ2-7,.,CATSNDRVRHEQYF,TGTGCCACCAGCAATGACAGGGTTCGCCACGAGCAGTACTTC
.,TRBV18,TRBJ2-1,.,CASSPALLKHNEQFF,TGTGCCAGCTCACCAGCACTTCTAAAACACAATGAGCAGTTCTTC
TRBD2,TRBV19,TRBJ2-3,.,CASSNPGGRAGDTQYF,TGTGCCAGTAGTAATCCCGGCGGGAGGGCCGGGGATACGCAGTATTTT
TRBD1,TRBV2,TRBJ1-1,.,CASIFGQGAHGEAFF,TGTGCCAGTATTTTCGGACAGGGGGCTCACGGTGAAGCTTTCTTT
TRBD2,TRBV11-3,TRBJ2-1,once,CASSRPSGEYNEQFF,TGCGCCAGCAGCCGACCTAGCGGGGAGTACAATGAGCAGTTCTTC
.,TRBV28,TRBJ1-5,.,CASSFSDRLNQPQHF,TGTGCCAGCAGTTTTTCCGACAGACTCAATCAGCCCCAGCATTTT
.,TRBV6-5,TRBJ1-5,.,CASSSAGSQPQHF,TGTGCCAGCAGTTCCGCGGGGAGTCAGCCCCAGCATTTT
TRBD1,TRBV19,TRBJ1-5,.,CASRSLRQGGNNQPQHF,TGTGCCAGTAGGTCTTTGAGACAGGGCGGGAACAATCAGCCCCAGCATTTT
.,TRBV7-2,TRBJ2-1,.,CASSLAHLGNEQFF,TGTGCCAGCAGCTTAGCGCACCTAGGCAATGAGCAGTTCTTC
TRBD2,TRBV19,TRBJ2-4,.,CASSIRGGVAKNIQYF,TGTGCCAGTAGTATACGGGGGGGCGTCGCCAAAAACATTCAGTACTTC
.,TRBV7-9,TRBJ2-2,.,CASSHTGAPHGELFF,TGTGCCAGCAGTCACACGGGAGCCCCCCACGGGGAGCTGTTTTTT
TRBD2,TRBV10-3,TRBJ2-1,.,CAISESSGPYNEQFF,TGTGCCATCAGTGAAAGTAGCGGGCCTTACAATGAGCAGTTCTTC
.,TRBV30,TRBJ1-2,.,CAWSVRERGSQTF,TGTGCCTGGAGTGTACGGGAAAGGGGGTCTCAGACCTTC
.,TRBV28,TRBJ2-7,.,CASSLTGGEQYF,TGTGCCAGCAGTTTAACTGGTGGCGAGCAGTACTTC
.,TRBV5-4,TRBJ1-2,.,CASSLVMSDGYTF,TGTGCCAGCAGCTTGGTGATGTCGGATGGCTACACCTTC
TRBD2,TRBV6-5,TRBJ2-5,.,CASSLAGPQETQYF,TGTGCCAGCTCACTAGCGGGCCCCCAAGAGACCCAGTACTTC
TRBD1,TRBV6-5,TRBJ1-5,once,CASSPGTGRNQPQHF,TGTGCCAGCAGCCCCGGGACAGGGAGAAATCAGCCCCAGCATTTT